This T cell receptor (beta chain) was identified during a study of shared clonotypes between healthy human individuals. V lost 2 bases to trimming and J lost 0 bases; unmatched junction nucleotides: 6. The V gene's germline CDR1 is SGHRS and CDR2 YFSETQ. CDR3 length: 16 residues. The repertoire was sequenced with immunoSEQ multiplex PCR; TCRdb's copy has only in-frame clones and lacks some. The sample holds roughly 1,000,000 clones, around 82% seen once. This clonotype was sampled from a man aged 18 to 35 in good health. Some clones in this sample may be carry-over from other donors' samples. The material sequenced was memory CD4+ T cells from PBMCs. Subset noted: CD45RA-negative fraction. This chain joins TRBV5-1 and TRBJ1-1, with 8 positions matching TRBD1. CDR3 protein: CASSFGQGKLNTEAFF. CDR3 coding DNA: TGCGCCAGCAGCTTCGGACAGGGAAAGTTGAACACTGAAGCTTTCTTT.